The count of the clone carrying this TCR beta chain is one. Its antigen is not known. The J segment lost 6 bases and the V segment lost 3 bases, leaving 7 bases of the junction unmatched. The CDR3 is 15 residues long. Per germline, CDR1 KGHDR and CDR2 SFDVKD. The record originates from a study of CD8+CD57+ T cells in acquired aplastic anemia. Study context: Sorted CD4+ and CD8+ cells yielded around 3 ug of DNA on average. Study-wide results and limits: Patients and controls shared around 30 CD8+ CDR3 sequences.

Individuals selected for sequencing had exhibited CD8+CD57+ cell expansion on flow cytometry. Diagnosis of severe acquired aplastic anemia applied to all patients. Profiles of TCR beta VDJ and CDR3 were generated from a genomic DNA template. TCRdb analysed the reads with MiXCR anew, one entry per CDR3 protein. The table includes over 150,000 distinct CDR3 sequences, about 60% detected once. The rearrangement uses TRBV24-1 and TRBJ2-5, with TRBD1 matching 9 bases. Sequenced: sorted CD4+, CD8+, or CD8+CD57+ T cells (not recorded which) from PBMCs. This sequence was found in a human donor with aplastic anemia. In nucleotides, the CDR3 is TGTGCCACCAGTGATCCAGGACAGGGGATCCAGACCCAGTACTTC. It translates to CATSDPGQGIQTQYF.